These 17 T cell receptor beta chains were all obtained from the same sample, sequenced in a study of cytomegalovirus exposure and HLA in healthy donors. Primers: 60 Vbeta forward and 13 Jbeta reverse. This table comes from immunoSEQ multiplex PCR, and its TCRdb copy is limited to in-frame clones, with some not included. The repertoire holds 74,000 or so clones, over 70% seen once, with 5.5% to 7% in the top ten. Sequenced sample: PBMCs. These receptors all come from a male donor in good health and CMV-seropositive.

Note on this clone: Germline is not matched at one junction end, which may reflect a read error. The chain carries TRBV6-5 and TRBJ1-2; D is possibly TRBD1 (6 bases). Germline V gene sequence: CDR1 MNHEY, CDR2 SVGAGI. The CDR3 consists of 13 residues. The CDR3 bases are TGTGCCAGCAGTGATCCGCAGGGGTTTGGCTACCCCTTC. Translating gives CASSDPQGFGYPF.

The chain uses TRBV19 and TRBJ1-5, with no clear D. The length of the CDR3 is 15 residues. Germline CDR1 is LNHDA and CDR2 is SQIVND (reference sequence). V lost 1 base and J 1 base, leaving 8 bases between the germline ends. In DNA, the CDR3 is TGTGCCAGTAGTATAGCTACAGCAAGCAATCAGCCCCAGCATTTT. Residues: CASSIATASNQPQHF.

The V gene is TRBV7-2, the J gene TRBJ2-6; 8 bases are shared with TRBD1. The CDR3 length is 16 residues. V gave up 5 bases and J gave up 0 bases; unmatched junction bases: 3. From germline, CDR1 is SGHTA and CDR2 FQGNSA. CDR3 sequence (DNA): TGTGCCAGCAGCCAAACAGGGGGCTCTGGGGCCAACGTCCTGACTTTC. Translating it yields CASSQTGGSGANVLTF.

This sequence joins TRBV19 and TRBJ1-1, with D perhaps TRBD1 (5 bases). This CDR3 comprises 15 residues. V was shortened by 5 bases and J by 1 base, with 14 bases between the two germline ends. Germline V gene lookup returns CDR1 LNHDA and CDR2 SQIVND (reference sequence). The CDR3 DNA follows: TGTGCCAGTAGTGTACAGGCTACCAGGAACACTGAAGCTTTCTTT. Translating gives CASSVQATRNTEAFF.

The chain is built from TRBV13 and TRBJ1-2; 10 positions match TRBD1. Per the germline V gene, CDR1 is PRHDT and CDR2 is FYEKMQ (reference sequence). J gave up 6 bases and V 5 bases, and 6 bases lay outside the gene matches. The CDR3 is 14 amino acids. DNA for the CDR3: TGTGCCAGCAGCCGGGACAGGGGCGGCCATGGCTACACCTTC. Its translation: CASSRDRGGHGYTF.

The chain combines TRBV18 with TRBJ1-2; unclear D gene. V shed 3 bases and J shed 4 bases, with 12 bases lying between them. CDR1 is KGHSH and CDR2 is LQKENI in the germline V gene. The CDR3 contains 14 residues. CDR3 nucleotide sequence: TGTGCCAGCTCACCCGAAGACACCCCCTATGGCTACACCTTC. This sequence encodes CASSPEDTPYGYTF.

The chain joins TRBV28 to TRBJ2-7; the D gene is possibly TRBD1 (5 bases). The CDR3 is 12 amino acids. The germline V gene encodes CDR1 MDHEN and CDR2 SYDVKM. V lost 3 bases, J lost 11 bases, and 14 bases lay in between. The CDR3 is CASSLLSGAEYF. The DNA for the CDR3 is TGTGCCAGCAGTTTGCTCAGTGGGGCGGAGTACTTC.

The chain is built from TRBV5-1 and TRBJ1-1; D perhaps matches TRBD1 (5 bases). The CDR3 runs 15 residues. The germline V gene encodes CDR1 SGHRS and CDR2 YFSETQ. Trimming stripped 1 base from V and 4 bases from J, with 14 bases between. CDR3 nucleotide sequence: TGCGCCAGCAGCTTGTCAGGGTTTGGTCTCACTGAAGCTTTCTTT. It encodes CASSLSGFGLTEAFF.

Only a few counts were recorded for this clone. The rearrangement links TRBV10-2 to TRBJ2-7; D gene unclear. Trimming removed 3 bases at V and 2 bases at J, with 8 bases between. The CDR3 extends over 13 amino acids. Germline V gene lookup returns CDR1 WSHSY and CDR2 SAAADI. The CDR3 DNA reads TGCGCCAGCAGTGACACTGTCACCTACGAGCAGTACTTC. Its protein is CASSDTVTYEQYF.

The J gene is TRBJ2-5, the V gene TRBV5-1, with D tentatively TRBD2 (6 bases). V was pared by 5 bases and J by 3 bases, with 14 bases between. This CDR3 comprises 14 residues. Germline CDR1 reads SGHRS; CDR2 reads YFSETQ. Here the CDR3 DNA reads TGCGCCAGCAGGCAAGGAGGAGGGAAAGAGACCCAGTACTTC. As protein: CASRQGGGKETQYF. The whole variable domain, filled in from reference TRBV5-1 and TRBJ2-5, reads KAGVTQTPRYLIKTRGQQVTLSCSPISGHRSVSWYQQTPGQGLQFLFEYFSETQRNKGNFPGRFSGRQFSNSRSEMNVSTLELGDSALYLCASRQGGGKETQYFGPGTRLLVL.

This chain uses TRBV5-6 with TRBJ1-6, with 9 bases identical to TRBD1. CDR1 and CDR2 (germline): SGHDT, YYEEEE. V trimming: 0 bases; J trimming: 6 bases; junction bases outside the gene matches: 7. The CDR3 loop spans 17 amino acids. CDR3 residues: CASSLERTGVFNSPLHF. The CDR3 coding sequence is TGTGCCAGCAGCTTGGAACGGACAGGGGTTTTTAATTCACCCCTCCACTTT.

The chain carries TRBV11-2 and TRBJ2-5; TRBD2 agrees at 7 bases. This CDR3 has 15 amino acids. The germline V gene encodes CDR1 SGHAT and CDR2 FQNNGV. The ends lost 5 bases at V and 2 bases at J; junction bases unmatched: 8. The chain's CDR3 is CASSPRLLAQETQYF. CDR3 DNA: TGTGCCAGCAGCCCTCGCCTACTAGCGCAAGAGACCCAGTACTTC. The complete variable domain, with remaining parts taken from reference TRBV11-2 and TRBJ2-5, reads EAGVAQSPRYKIIEKRQSVAFWCNPISGHATLYWYQQILGQGPKLLIQFQNNGVVDDSQLPKDRFSAERLKGVDSTLKIQPAKLEDSAVYLCASSPRLLAQETQYFGPGTRLLVL.

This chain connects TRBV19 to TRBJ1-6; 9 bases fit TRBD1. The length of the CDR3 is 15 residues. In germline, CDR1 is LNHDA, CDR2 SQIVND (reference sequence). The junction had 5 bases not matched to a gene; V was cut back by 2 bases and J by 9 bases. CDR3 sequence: CASSILGTGRSPLHF. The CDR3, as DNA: TGTGCCAGTAGTATATTAGGGACAGGGCGTTCACCCCTCCACTTT.

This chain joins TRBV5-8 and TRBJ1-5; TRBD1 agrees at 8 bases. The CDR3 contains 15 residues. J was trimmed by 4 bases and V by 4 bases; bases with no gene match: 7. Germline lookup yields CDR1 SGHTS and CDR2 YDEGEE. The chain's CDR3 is CASSEGQATNQPQHF. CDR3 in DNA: TGTGCCAGCAGCGAGGGACAGGCGACAAATCAGCCCCAGCATTTT.

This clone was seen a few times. The CDR3 here is CASSPGQSGNTIYF. The CDR3 nucleotides read TGTGCCAGTAGTCCCGGACAGTCTGGAAACACCATATATTTT. The chain carries TRBV19 and TRBJ1-3, with a possible D match to TRBD1 (6 bases). Germline values: CDR1 LNHDA, CDR2 SQIVND (reference sequence). Trimming left V 5 bases short and J 1 base short, with 9 bases between. The CDR3 covers 14 residues.

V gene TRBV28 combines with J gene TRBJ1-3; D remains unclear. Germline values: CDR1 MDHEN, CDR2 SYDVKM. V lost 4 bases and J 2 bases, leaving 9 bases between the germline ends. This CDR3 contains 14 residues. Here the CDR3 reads CASSWRVAGNTIYF. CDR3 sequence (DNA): TGTGCCAGCAGTTGGAGGGTGGCTGGAAACACCATATATTTT.

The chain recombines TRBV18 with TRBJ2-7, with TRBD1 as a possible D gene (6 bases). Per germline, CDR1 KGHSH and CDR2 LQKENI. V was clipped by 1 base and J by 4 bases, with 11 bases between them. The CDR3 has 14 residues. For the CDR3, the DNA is TGTGCCAGCTCACCACAGTCAGGGGATTACGAGCAGTACTTC. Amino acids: CASSPQSGDYEQYF.